This T cell receptor beta chain was sequenced during a study of post-analysis software for immune sequencing data. Whole-study results and caveats: Strong co-clustering by F measure linked samples that shared a preparation batch. Patients showed TRBV5-6, TRBV5-1 and TRBV20-1 among 4 or 5 TRBV segments more frequent than in controls.

Trimming left V 2 bases short and J 2 bases short, with 7 bases between. The CDR3 sequence is 13 residues long. The germline V gene has CDR1 SGHRS and CDR2 YFSETQ. Comments on this clonotype: Its cognate antigen is unknown.

cDNA libraries for TCR beta contained unique molecular identifiers. With about 0.9 to 11 million T cells as the source, 500,000 to 650,000 cDNA molecules resulted. TCRdb ran MiXCR on the PCR reads and lists one entry per CDR3 protein. Of roughly 400,000 distinct CDR3 sequences listed, 30% to 45% are singletons. The genes are TRBV5-1 and TRBJ2-5; possibly TRBD1 for D (6 bases). The TCR was taken from a girl aged 2 to 10 with multiple sclerosis. The source material was blood. CDR3: CASSFGTQETQYF. The CDR3 DNA reads as TGCGCCAGCAGCTTTGGGACACAAGAGACCCAGTACTTC.